This T cell receptor beta chain was documented in a study of CD8+ T cells in alopecia areata. Study details: Among treated patients, oral tofacitinib was administered at 5 to 10 mg twice daily. Tofacitinib therapy lasting 6 to 18 months was followed by 6 months off drug.

CDR1 is GTSNPN and CDR2 is SVGIG in the germline V gene (reference sequence). V lost 3 bases, J lost 2 bases, and 9 bases lay in between. This CDR3 is 13 amino acids long. Specified treatment: oral pan-JAK inhibitor, 5-10 mg twice daily. Peripheral blood and lesional scalp punch biopsies came from alopecia areata patients. Following RNA extraction, reverse transcription yielded cDNA that acted as the sequencing template. Assay used: immunoSEQ multiplex PCR; TCRdb lists only in-frame clones, some missing. The sample contains around 300,000 clones, 60% of which appear only once. This clonotype originated in a human donor with alopecia areata. The chain uses TRBV30 and TRBJ2-3; the D is unclear. Specimen: CD4+ T cells sorted from blood, collected around week 53, from a patient treated with tofacitinib. In DNA, the CDR3 is TGTGCCTGGAGCCCCGGGTCCACAGATACGCAGTATTTT. Its translation: CAWSPGSTDTQYF.